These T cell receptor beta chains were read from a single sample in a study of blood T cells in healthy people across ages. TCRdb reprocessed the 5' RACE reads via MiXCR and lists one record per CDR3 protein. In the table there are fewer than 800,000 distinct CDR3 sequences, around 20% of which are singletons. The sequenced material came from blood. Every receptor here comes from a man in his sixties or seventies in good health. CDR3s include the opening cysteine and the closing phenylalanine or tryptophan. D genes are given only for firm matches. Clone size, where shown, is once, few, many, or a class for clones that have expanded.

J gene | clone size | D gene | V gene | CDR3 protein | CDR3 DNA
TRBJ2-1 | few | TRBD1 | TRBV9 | CASSKWTGSNNEQFF | TGTGCCAGCAGCAAATGGACAGGGTCTAACAATGAGCAGTTCTTC
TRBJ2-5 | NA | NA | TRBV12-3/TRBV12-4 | CASSFRWGQGLGEQYF | TGTGCCAGCAGTTTTAGGTGGGGTCAGGGTCTAGGGGAGCAGTACTTC
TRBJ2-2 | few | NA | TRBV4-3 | CASSHRQGELFF | TGCGCCAGCAGCCATAGACAGGGGGAGCTGTTTTTT
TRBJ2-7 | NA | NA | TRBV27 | CASSLSQGLGEQYF | TGTGCCAGCAGTTTATCCCAGGGGTTAGGCGAGCAGTACTTC
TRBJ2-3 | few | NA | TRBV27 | CASSLSFADTQYF | TGTGCCAGCAGTTTATCGTTCGCAGATACGCAGTATTTT
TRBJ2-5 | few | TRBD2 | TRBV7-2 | CASSLVGLLGTSGQQYF | TGTGCCAGCAGCTTAGTCGGCCTATTGGGGACTAGCGGACAACAGTACTTC
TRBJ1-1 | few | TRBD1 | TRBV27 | CASSSTGTGPGAFF | TGTGCCAGCAGTTCTACCGGGACAGGGCCTGGGGCTTTCTTT
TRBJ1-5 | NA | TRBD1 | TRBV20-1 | CSALSDRGRKSQPQHF | TGCAGTGCCCTCAGTGACAGGGGCCGTAAAAGCCAGCCCCAGCATTTT
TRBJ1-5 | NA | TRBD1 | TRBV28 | CASSYQGGSNQPQHF | TGTGCCAGCAGTTACCAGGGGGGGAGCAATCAGCCCCAGCATTTT
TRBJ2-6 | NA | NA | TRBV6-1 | CASGPWAFSGANVLTF | TGTGCCAGCGGACCGTGGGCCTTCTCTGGGGCCAACGTCCTGACTTTC
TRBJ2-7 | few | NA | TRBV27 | CASSPRGTYPDEQYF | TGTGCCAGCAGTCCCCGTGGGACTTACCCTGACGAGCAGTACTTC
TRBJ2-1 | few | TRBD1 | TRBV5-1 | CASSLASAGGSYNEQFF | TGCGCCAGCAGCTTGGCGTCGGCAGGGGGCTCCTACAATGAGCAGTTCTTC
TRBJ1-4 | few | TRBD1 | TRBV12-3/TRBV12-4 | CASSMRQGRMEKLFF | TGTGCCAGCAGTATGCGACAGGGCAGGATGGAAAAACTGTTTTTT
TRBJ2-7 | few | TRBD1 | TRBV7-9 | CASSLGRTGTSYEQYF | TGTGCCAGCAGCTTAGGCCGGACAGGGACCTCCTACGAGCAGTACTTC
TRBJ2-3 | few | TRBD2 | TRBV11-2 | CASSGTTSGELRPVSSTDTQYF | TGTGCCAGCAGCGGAACCACTAGCGGGGAGCTCCGTCCCGTTTCTAGCACAGATACGCAGTATTTT
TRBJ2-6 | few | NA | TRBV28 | CASSPMGDLGANVLTF | TGTGCCAGCAGTCCCATGGGGGACCTAGGGGCCAACGTCCTGACTTTC
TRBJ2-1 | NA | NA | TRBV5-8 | CASSLREPTEQFF | TGTGCCAGCAGCTTGAGGGAGCCTACTGAGCAGTTCTTC
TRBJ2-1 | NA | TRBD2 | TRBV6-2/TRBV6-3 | CASRSPSGRPYNEQFF | TGTGCCAGCAGATCCCCTAGCGGGAGACCCTACAATGAGCAGTTCTTC
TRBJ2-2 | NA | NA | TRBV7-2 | CASSLNQGGQTGELFF | TGTGCCAGCAGCTTAAATCAAGGGGGGCAAACCGGGGAGCTGTTTTTT
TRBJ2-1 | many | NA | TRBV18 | CASSPTGLGQFNEQFF | TGTGCCAGCTCACCCACCGGTTTGGGCCAGTTTAATGAGCAGTTCTTC
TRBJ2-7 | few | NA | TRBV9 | CASSVYRDGTYEQYF | TGTGCCAGCAGCGTTTACCGGGACGGGACCTACGAGCAGTACTTC
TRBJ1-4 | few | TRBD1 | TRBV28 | CASSPGTVGEKLFF | TGTGCCAGCAGTCCCGGGACAGTAGGGGAAAAACTGTTTTTT
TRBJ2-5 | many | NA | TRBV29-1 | CSVEEGGGQYF | TGCAGCGTTGAAGAGGGGGGAGGCCAGTACTTC
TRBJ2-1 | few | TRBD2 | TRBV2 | CASSVLADYNEQFF | TGTGCCAGCAGTGTGCTAGCGGACTACAATGAGCAGTTCTTC
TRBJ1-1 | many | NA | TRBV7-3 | CASSPSPDTEAFF | TGTGCCAGCAGCCCCTCCCCGGATACTGAAGCTTTCTTT
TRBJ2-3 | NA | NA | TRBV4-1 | CASSPAVHTQYF | TGCGCCAGCAGCCCAGCGGTTCATACGCAGTATTTT
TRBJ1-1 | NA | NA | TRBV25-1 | CASSPLTGNLEAFF | TGTGCCAGCAGCCCCCTAACAGGTAACCTTGAAGCTTTCTTT
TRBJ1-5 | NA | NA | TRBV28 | CASIRTDVSNQPQHF | TGTGCCAGCATCAGGACGGATGTTAGCAATCAGCCCCAGCATTTT
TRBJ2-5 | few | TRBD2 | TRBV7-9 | CASSLPSGTFETQYF | TGTGCCAGCAGCTTACCTAGCGGGACTTTCGAGACCCAGTACTTC
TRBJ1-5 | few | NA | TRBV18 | CASSMIRDNNQPQHF | TGTGCCAGCTCTATGATCCGGGACAATAATCAGCCCCAGCATTTT
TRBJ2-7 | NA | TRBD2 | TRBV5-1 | CASSLQGTSGHEQYF | TGCGCCAGCAGCTTGCAGGGGACTAGCGGGCACGAGCAGTACTTC
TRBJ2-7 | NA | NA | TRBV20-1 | CSASGSGGDEQYF | TGCAGTGCTAGCGGTTCAGGGGGGGACGAGCAGTACTTC
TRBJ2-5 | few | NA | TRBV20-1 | CSARGLASWETQYF | TGCAGTGCTAGAGGACTGGCTTCCTGGGAGACCCAGTACTTC
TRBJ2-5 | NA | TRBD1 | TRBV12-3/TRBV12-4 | CASSPDRGPQYF | TGTGCCAGCAGTCCCGACAGGGGCCCCCAGTACTTC
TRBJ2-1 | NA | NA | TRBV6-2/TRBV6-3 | CASSYLRLASNEQFF | TGTGCCAGCAGTTACCTTCGGTTAGCGAGCAATGAGCAGTTCTTC
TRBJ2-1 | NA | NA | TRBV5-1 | CASSLERADNEQFF | TGCGCCAGCAGCTTGGAGAGGGCCGACAATGAGCAGTTCTTC
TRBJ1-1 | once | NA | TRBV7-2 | CASSLGVGLNTEAFF | TGTGCCAGCAGCCTGGGGGTCGGACTGAACACTGAAGCTTTCTTT
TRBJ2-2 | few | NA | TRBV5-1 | CASSLAPGNTGELFF | TGCGCCAGCAGCTTGGCGCCTGGGAACACCGGGGAGCTGTTTTTT
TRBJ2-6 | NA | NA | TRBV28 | CASSLGPISGANVPTF | TGTGCCAGCAGTCTGGGGCCGATCTCTGGGGCCAACGTCCCGACTTTC
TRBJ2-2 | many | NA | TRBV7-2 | CASSLTNTGELFF | TGTGCCAGCAGCTTAACGAACACCGGGGAGCTGTTTTTT
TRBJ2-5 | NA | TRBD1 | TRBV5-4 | CASSSSDREETQYF | TGTGCCAGCAGCTCGTCGGACAGGGAAGAGACCCAGTACTTC
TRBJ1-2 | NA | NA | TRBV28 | CASSFGVDGYTF | TGTGCCAGCAGCTTCGGGGTGGATGGCTACACCTTC
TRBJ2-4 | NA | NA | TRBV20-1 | CSVLGREHIQYF | TGCAGTGTCCTAGGCAGGGAGCACATTCAGTACTTC
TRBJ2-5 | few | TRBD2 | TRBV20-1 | CSARDVLAGDWGETQYF | TGCAGTGCTAGAGACGTACTAGCGGGAGATTGGGGAGAGACCCAGTACTTC
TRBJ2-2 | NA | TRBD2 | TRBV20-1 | CSASASGRSRELFF | TGCAGTGCTAGCGCTAGCGGGAGATCCCGGGAGCTGTTTTTT
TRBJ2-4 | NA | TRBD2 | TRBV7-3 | CASSLAGGRNIQYF | TGTGCCAGCAGCTTAGCGGGAGGAAGAAACATTCAGTACTTC
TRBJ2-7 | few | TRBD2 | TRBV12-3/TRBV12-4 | CASSAGLAVSYEQYF | TGTGCCAGCAGTGCCGGACTAGCGGTTTCCTACGAGCAGTACTTC
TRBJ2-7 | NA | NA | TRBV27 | CASSFSQSGSRPYEQYF | TGTGCCAGCAGTTTCTCCCAAAGCGGGTCACGGCCCTACGAGCAGTACTTC
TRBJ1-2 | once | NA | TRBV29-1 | CSVPGPTF | TGCAGCGTCCCAGGACCGACCTTC
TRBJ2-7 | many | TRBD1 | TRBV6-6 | CASSYGQGVGYEQYF | TGTGCCAGCAGTTACGGACAGGGGGTGGGTTACGAGCAGTACTTC
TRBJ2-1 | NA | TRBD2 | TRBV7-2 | CASSLAGLAGAWNEQFF | TGTGCCAGCAGCTTAGCGGGACTAGCGGGAGCATGGAATGAGCAGTTCTTC
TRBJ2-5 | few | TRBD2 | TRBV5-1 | CASSLGWGRAGEEQYF | TGCGCCAGCAGCTTGGGCTGGGGGCGAGCGGGAGAAGAGCAGTACTTC